This entry lists 6 T cell receptor beta chains sequenced from one sample in a study of blood T cell repertoires in COVID-19 (dated by TCRdb to the early 2020s). The library was obtained by the immunoSEQ multiplex PCR assay. TCRdb re-hosts the immuneACCESS table, in-frame sequences only. Its copies lack some clones; in the studies checked, an unresolved V gene accounts for under half of them, and the cause for the rest is not known. The table for this sample lists about 360,000 clones; approximately 86% of them were counted only once. Roughly 6.6% of the sample comes from the top ten. Source material: peripheral blood. These receptors came from a woman aged 55-69 years with COVID-19, enrolled during active disease.

The V and J genes are TRBV5-1 and TRBJ2-2; the D is unclear. Trimming left V 0 bases short and J 3 bases short, with 9 bases between. Germline values: CDR1 SGHRS, CDR2 YFSETQ. The CDR3 runs to 15 residues. The CDR3 protein is CASSLAYPDTGELFF. Written as DNA, the CDR3 is TGCGCCAGCAGCTTGGCCTACCCGGACACCGGGGAGCTGTTTTTT.

The chain's CDR3 is CASSSQVFNQPQHF. In DNA form, the CDR3 reads TGTGCCAGCAGTTCACAGGTATTCAATCAGCCCCAGCATTTT. The chain is built from TRBV6-2 or TRBV6-3 and TRBJ1-5, with D perhaps TRBD1 (5 bases). This CDR3 is built from 14 residues. V lost 4 bases to trimming and J lost 3 bases, with 10 bases between them. Germline V gives CDR1 MNHEY, CDR2 SVGEGT.

DNA of the CDR3: TGTGCCAGCAGCTTGGGGGGGACGGCGATTCCAGATCCTGACTATGGCTACACCTTC. Its protein is CASSLGGTAIPDPDYGYTF. The V call is TRBV7-8, the J call TRBJ1-2; perhaps TRBD1 as D (5 bases). V was shortened by 3 bases and J by 3 bases, with 26 bases between the two germline ends. The germline V gene encodes CDR1 SGHVS and CDR2 FQNEAQ. The CDR3 is 19 amino acids.

The chain carries TRBV6-5 and TRBJ2-7; weak D call: TRBD2 (6 bases). Trimming cost V 0 bases and J 3 bases, with 12 bases left between them. CDR3 size: 15 residues. Germline CDR1 reads MNHEY; CDR2 reads SVGAGI. CDR3 region: CASSYSTLAGYEQYF. DNA for the CDR3: TGTGCCAGCAGTTACTCGACACTAGCTGGCTACGAGCAGTACTTC.

The rearrangement uses TRBV9 and TRBJ1-1; TRBD1 matches 8 bases. The ends lost 0 bases at V and 4 bases at J; junction bases unmatched: 5. The CDR3 is 15 residues long. Germline CDR1 and CDR2: SGDLS and YYNGEE. CDR3: CASSVVPTGGTEAFF. In nucleotides, the CDR3 is TGTGCCAGCAGCGTAGTCCCTACAGGGGGCACTGAAGCTTTCTTT.

The sample holds one count of this clone. The chain uses TRBV6-5 and TRBJ1-5; TRBD1 matches 10 bases. Unmatched junction bases numbered 3, after V lost 2 bases and J lost 5 bases. Germline V gene sequence: CDR1 MNHEY, CDR2 SVGAGI. The CDR3 sequence is 15 residues long. For the CDR3, the DNA is TGTGCCAGCAGTTACACCGGGACAGGGGATCAGCCCCAGCATTTT. Amino acid sequence: CASSYTGTGDQPQHF.